These T cell receptor beta chains were read from a single sample in a study of shared clonotypes between healthy human individuals. Some clones are missing from TCRdb's copy, which holds only in-frame ones; the method was immunoSEQ multiplex PCR. The repertoire holds some 2,000,000 clones, with just under 95% as singletons. The sample consisted of naive CD8+ T cells sorted from blood. The receptor set was obtained from a man aged 18 to 29 in good health. Both conserved end residues are part of each CDR3. Fields, in order: D gene, clone size, V gene, CDR3 protein. D genes are given only for firm matches. Clone size is stated in some rows and not others, as once, few, many or a class when expanded.

TRBD2 once TRBV6-5 CASSYLGLGGTQYF
- - TRBV29-1 CSVERETYNEQFF
- - TRBV19 CASSILSGSYNEQFF
- - TRBV19 CASSMFQAVAYEQYF
TRBD1 - TRBV5-1 CASSLDGQDNEQFF
- - TRBV27 CASSSDIASTDTQYF
- - TRBV14 CASRDPGSHSNQPQHF
- - TRBV12-2 CASRALALDGELFF
TRBD1 - TRBV23-1 CASRVTGYNSPLHF
TRBD1 - TRBV4-2 CASSDIPGQGVNTEAFF
- - TRBV9 CASSVLPDYEQYF
TRBD2 - TRBV6-5 CASSLAGGIYNEQFF
TRBD1 - TRBV2 CASSATGSTEAFF
- once TRBV2 CASSEGGPQYF
- - TRBV7-2 CASSLTGGGTKNIQYF
- - TRBV4-3 CASSQDSSSEQYF
- - TRBV2 CASNEGQGYEQYF
- - TRBV11-2 CASSASPDFGTGELFF
TRBD2 once TRBV9 CASSVGSGRGYEQYF
- once TRBV6-5 CASSYGQGNTGELFF
- few TRBV5-1 CASSLAISGDSPLHF
- once TRBV5-4 CASSFLGAGELFF
TRBD1 once TRBV4-1 CASSRFIGTAFPGNTIYF
TRBD2 - TRBV11-2 CASSPATSVHEQYF
- - TRBV5-4 CASSLLGSRYEQYF
TRBD1 - TRBV9 CASSALDRAELFF
- - TRBV11-2 CASSLGAAPGVEQYF
- - TRBV7-8 CASSPSSTYEQYF
TRBD1 - TRBV5-1 CASKGGLTKNIQYF
- - TRBV7-9 CASSSGQGGDEQYF
TRBD1 - TRBV10-3 CAISEEGGMYEQYF
TRBD1 - TRBV7-9 CASSPGTGYDEQFF
- - TRBV13 CASSLAGADTEAFF
TRBD2 - TRBV10-2 CASSVVLAGSYEQYF
- - TRBV2 CASRGLYQETQYF
- once TRBV6-5 CASGDNEQFF
- - TRBV6-5 CASSYTQGLEQYF
TRBD1 few TRBV5-1 CASSSQGASSPLHF
TRBD2 - TRBV5-1 CASSPTSGDYNEQFF
- - TRBV10-2 CASSEDINYGYTF
TRBD2 - TRBV10-3 CAISESSGSYTGELFF
- once TRBV9 CASSVATNGNTIYF
- - TRBV15 CATSSVGDTLNTEAFF
- - TRBV2 CASIEVPNYGYTF
- once TRBV27 CASRGVNSYEQYF
TRBD2 - TRBV4-3 CASSQEVVREGLDNEQFF
- once TRBV30 CAWGPGASNQPQHF
- - TRBV19 CASSAGTQGYEQYF
TRBD1 - TRBV4-3 CASSQRTGTGAYEQYF
- - TRBV4-1 CASSQGGETYGYTF
- - TRBV6-1 CASSEADSSYEQYF
- - TRBV30 CAWSVPGQPNTEAFF
- - TRBV30 CAWSVPDGYTF
- once TRBV5-5 CASSFGLAEGVDEQFF
- - TRBV7-9 CASSSDEPYTF
- - TRBV5-1 CASSLALGGGPEAFF